Each of the 19 T cell receptor beta chains below was sequenced from the same sample in a study of blood T cell repertoires in COVID-19. Generated by immunoSEQ multiplex PCR, the TCRdb table keeps only in-frame clones and is missing some. Altogether about 89,000 clones are present, more than 65% being singletons, with the ten largest covering 6.3%. Material for sequencing was peripheral blood. These receptors came from a man aged 65-85 years with COVID-19, enrolled during active disease.

This clone was detected only a few times. This chain uses TRBV12-3 or TRBV12-4 with TRBJ1-3; TRBD1 matches at 10 bases. V trimming: 10 bases; J trimming: 5 bases; junction bases outside the gene matches: 5. The CDR3 extends over 13 amino acids. CDR3 region: CAIRDRGRNTIYF. CDR3 in DNA: TGTGCCATTCGGGACAGGGGCCGAAACACCATATATTTT.

The chain couples TRBV15 to TRBJ1-1; D is undetermined. Germline-derived CDR1 and CDR2 are LNHNV and YYDKDF (reference sequence). V gave up 0 bases and J gave up 4 bases, with 6 bases separating them. The CDR3 covers 13 residues. Written as DNA, the CDR3 is TGTGCCACCAGCAGAGATCCCGGCACTGAAGCTTTCTTT. This sequence encodes CATSRDPGTEAFF. The whole variable domain, filled in from reference TRBV15 and TRBJ1-1, reads DAMVIQNPRYQVTQFGKPVTLSCSQTLNHNVMYWYQQKSSQAPKLLFHYYDKDFNNEADTPDNFQSRRPNTSFCFLDIRSPGLGDTAMYLCATSRDPGTEAFFGQGTRLTVV.

J is TRBJ2-6 and V is TRBV25-1; D remains ambiguous. Trimming removed 3 bases from V and 2 bases from J, with 11 bases in between. The CDR3 covers 16 residues. CDR1 is MGHDK, CDR2 SYGVNS, per germline. CDR3 residues: CASSDPQVTGANVLTF. CDR3 nucleotide sequence: TGTGCCAGCAGTGATCCCCAGGTAACTGGGGCCAACGTCCTGACTTTC.

The chain links TRBV20-1 to TRBJ1-2; D is ambiguous. The V and J ends lost 3 bases and 0 bases respectively, with 5 bases between them. Germline CDR1 DFQATT, CDR2 SNEGSKA (reference sequence). The CDR3 is 12 residues long. CDR3 sequence reads: CSASPTNYGYTF. The CDR3 DNA follows: TGCAGTGCTAGTCCCACTAACTATGGCTACACCTTC.

The gene calls are TRBV28 and TRBJ2-5, with 7 bases fitting TRBD2. Germline assignment: CDR1 MDHEN and CDR2 SYDVKM. The J segment lost 5 bases and the V segment lost 7 bases, leaving 7 bases of the junction unmatched. The CDR3 sequence is 13 residues long. The CDR3 DNA is TGTGCCAGCATCGCGGGAGCGGGGGAGACCCAGTACTTC. This gives the protein CASIAGAGETQYF.

The chain joins TRBV27 to TRBJ2-7; 13 bases agree with TRBD2. Trimming removed 5 bases from V and 6 bases from J; junction bases left unmatched: 7. From germline, CDR1 is MNHEY and CDR2 SMNVEV (reference sequence). This CDR3 is built from 15 residues. The CDR3 sequence is CASSIGTSGITEQYF. The CDR3 DNA is TGTGCCAGCAGTATCGGGACTAGCGGGATAACCGAGCAGTACTTC.

The chain joins TRBV7-9 to TRBJ1-1; 9 bases match TRBD1. V was clipped by 5 bases and J by 5 bases; unmatched bases: 12. The CDR3 runs to 16 residues. CDR1 SEHNR and CDR2 FQNEAQ come from the germline V gene (reference sequence). In nucleotides, the CDR3 is TGTGCCAGCAGCCACCCCCCACAGGGGGCGGAAACTGAAGCTTTCTTT. It yields the protein CASSHPPQGAETEAFF.

The chain joins TRBV14 to TRBJ1-1; 8 bases fit TRBD1. This CDR3 has 12 residues. V lost 9 bases, J lost 11 bases, and 11 bases stayed unmatched. Germline lookup yields CDR1 SGHDN and CDR2 FVKESK. The chain's CDR3 is CASRDQGARAFF. The CDR3 region has the DNA TGTGCCAGTCGAGACCAGGGGGCGCGCGCTTTCTTT.

This clone was seen a handful of times. The V and J genes are TRBV25-1 and TRBJ2-1; the match to TRBD2 covers 8 bases. CDR3 size: 15 residues. CDR1 is MGHDK, CDR2 SYGVNS, per germline. Unmatched junction bases numbered 4, after V lost 4 bases and J lost 2 bases. CDR3 sequence (DNA): TGTGCCAGCAGTGCCCGTAGCGGGGCCTACAATGAGCAGTTCTTC. Translation: CASSARSGAYNEQFF.

The chain is built from TRBV6-1 and TRBJ1-1; TRBD1 might be the D (5 bases). This CDR3 has 14 residues. With 2 bases removed from V and 1 base from J, the gap between germline ends came to 8 bases. In germline, CDR1 is MNHNS, CDR2 SASEGT. For the CDR3, the DNA is TGTGCCAGCAGTGAAAGGGGTCAGAACACTGAAGCTTTCTTT. It yields the protein CASSERGQNTEAFF.

V gene TRBV4-3 combines with J gene TRBJ1-2; TRBD1 matches 7 bases. V gave up 2 bases and J gave up 7 bases; unmatched junction bases: 7. In germline, CDR1 is LGHNA, CDR2 YSLEER. The CDR3 runs to 14 residues. The CDR3 DNA reads TGCGCCAGCAGCCAAATAAAAGACAGGGCTGGCTACACCTTC. Its translation: CASSQIKDRAGYTF.

V and J are TRBV11-2 and TRBJ1-2; maybe TRBD1 (5 bases). The germline V gene encodes CDR1 SGHAT and CDR2 FQNNGV. This CDR3 region has 16 residues. Trimming stripped 1 base from V and 4 bases from J, with 16 bases between. The CDR3 nucleotides are TGTGCCAGCAGCTTAGGGTTGGCGGGGGTAGGCTATGGCTACACCTTC. Translated, it gives CASSLGLAGVGYGYTF. Supplemented by reference TRBV11-2 and TRBJ1-2, the full variable domain reads EAGVAQSPRYKIIEKRQSVAFWCNPISGHATLYWYQQILGQGPKLLIQFQNNGVVDDSQLPKDRFSAERLKGVDSTLKIQPAKLEDSAVYLCASSLGLAGVGYGYTFGSGTRLTVV.

This clone appeared a few times. The chain is built from TRBV5-6 and TRBJ2-4, with TRBD1 matching over 8 bases. With V trimmed by 3 bases and J by 15 bases, 8 bases remained unmatched. The CDR3 is 12 residues long. Germline V lookup: CDR1 SGHDT, CDR2 YYEEEE. CDR3 DNA sequence: TGTGCCAGCAGCTCCCGGACAGGGCCACGGTACTTC. Translated: CASSSRTGPRYF. Together with reference TRBV5-6 and TRBJ2-4, the CDR3 gives the full variable domain: DAGVTQSPTHLIKTRGQQVTLRCSPKSGHDTVSWYQQALGQGPQFIFQYYEEEERQRGNFPDRFSGHQFPNYSSELNVNALLLGDSALYLCASSSRTGPRYFGAGTRLSVL.

V is TRBV19 and J is TRBJ2-3; D unresolved. Germline loops: CDR1 LNHDA, CDR2 SQIVND (reference sequence). The length of the CDR3 is 16 residues. V was cut by 5 bases and J by 0 bases, with 15 bases left in between. The CDR3 loop reads CASSPLGSGSTDTQYF. For the CDR3, the DNA is TGTGCCAGTAGTCCCTTAGGATCCGGGAGCACAGATACGCAGTATTTT. Together with reference TRBV19 and TRBJ2-3, the CDR3 gives the full variable domain: DGGITQSPKYLFRKEGQNVTLSCEQNLNHDAMYWYRQDPGQGLRLIYYSQIVNDFQKGDIAEGYSVSREKKESFPLTVTSAQKNPTAFYLCASSPLGSGSTDTQYFGPGTRLTVL.

This chain joins TRBV7-2 and TRBJ1-1; D unclear. The germline V gene has CDR1 SGHTA and CDR2 FQGNSA. The CDR3 consists of 16 residues. V was clipped by 8 bases and J by 2 bases, with 21 bases between them. CDR3 nucleotides: TGTGCCAGCCTCAACGGCCACCCGGGTGTAAACACTGAAGCTTTCTTT. Residues: CASLNGHPGVNTEAFF.

The chain joins TRBV5-6 to TRBJ1-1, with 10 bases fitting TRBD1. Trimming cost V 6 bases and J 6 bases; bases outside gene matches: 8. This CDR3 contains 14 residues. Per the germline V gene, CDR1 is SGHDT and CDR2 is YYEEEE. The CDR3 loop reads CASTTTGGIAEAFF. As DNA, the CDR3 is TGTGCCAGCACCACGACAGGGGGCATCGCTGAAGCTTTCTTT.

The rearrangement links TRBV5-4 to TRBJ1-1; a weak D match, TRBD1 (5 bases). There are 14 residues in the CDR3. Between the trimmed V and J ends, which lost 0 bases and 5 bases, there was a span of 11 bases. Germline lookup yields CDR1 SGHNT and CDR2 YYREEE (reference sequence). The CDR3 nucleotides read TGTGCCAGCAGCTTGGTAGCCGGGGGGACTGAAGCTTTCTTT. It specifies CASSLVAGGTEAFF. The complete variable domain, with remaining parts taken from reference TRBV5-4 and TRBJ1-1, reads ETGVTQSPTHLIKTRGQQVTLRCSSQSGHNTVSWYQQALGQGPQFIFQYYREEENGRGNFPPRFSGLQFPNYSSELNVNALELDDSALYLCASSLVAGGTEAFFGQGTRLTVV.

This chain joins TRBV19 and TRBJ1-1; the match to TRBD1 covers 9 bases. Per germline, CDR1 LNHDA and CDR2 SQIVND (reference sequence). This CDR3 spans 12 amino acids. The ends lost 8 bases at V and 7 bases at J; junction bases unmatched: 5. The CDR3: CASDRGSGEAFF. For the CDR3, the DNA is TGTGCCAGTGACAGGGGGTCAGGTGAAGCTTTCTTT.

This sequence joins TRBV19 and TRBJ1-1; 8 bases agree with TRBD1. Trimming at V came to 5 bases and at J to 0 bases, leaving 14 bases not matched to a gene. CDR1 and CDR2 (germline): LNHDA, SQIVND (reference sequence). CDR3 length equals 18 residues. The CDR3 protein is CASSPTFFRGQVNTEAFF. For the CDR3, the DNA is TGTGCCAGTAGTCCGACGTTTTTCAGGGGGCAAGTGAACACTGAAGCTTTCTTT. The variable domain in full, completed from reference TRBV19 and TRBJ1-1, reads DGGITQSPKYLFRKEGQNVTLSCEQNLNHDAMYWYRQDPGQGLRLIYYSQIVNDFQKGDIAEGYSVSREKKESFPLTVTSAQKNPTAFYLCASSPTFFRGQVNTEAFFGQGTRLTVV.